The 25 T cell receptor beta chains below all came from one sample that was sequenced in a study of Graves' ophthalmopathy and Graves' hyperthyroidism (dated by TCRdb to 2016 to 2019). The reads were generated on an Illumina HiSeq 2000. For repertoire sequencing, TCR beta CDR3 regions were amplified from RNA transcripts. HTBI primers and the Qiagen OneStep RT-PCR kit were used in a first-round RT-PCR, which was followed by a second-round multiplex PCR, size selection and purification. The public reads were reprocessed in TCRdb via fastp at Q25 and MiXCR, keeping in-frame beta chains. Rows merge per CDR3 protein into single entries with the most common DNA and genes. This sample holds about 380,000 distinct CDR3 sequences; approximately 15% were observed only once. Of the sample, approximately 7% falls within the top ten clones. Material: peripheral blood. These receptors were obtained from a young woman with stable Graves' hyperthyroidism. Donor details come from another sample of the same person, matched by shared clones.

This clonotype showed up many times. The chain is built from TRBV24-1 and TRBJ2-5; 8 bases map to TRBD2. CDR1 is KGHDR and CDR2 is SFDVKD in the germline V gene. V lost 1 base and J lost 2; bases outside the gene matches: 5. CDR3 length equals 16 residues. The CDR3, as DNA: TGTGCCACCAGTGATTTACGGGGGGGGGTACAAGAGACCCAGTACTTC. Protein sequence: CATSDLRGGVQETQYF.

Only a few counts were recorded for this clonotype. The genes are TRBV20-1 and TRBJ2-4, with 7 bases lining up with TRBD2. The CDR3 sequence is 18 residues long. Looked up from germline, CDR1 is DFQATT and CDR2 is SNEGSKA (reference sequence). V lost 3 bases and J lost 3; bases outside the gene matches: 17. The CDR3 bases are TGCAGTGCTAGTGGTGGGGGGGGGACTGGGCTAGTCAAAAACATTCAGTACTTC. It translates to CSASGGGGTGLVKNIQYF.

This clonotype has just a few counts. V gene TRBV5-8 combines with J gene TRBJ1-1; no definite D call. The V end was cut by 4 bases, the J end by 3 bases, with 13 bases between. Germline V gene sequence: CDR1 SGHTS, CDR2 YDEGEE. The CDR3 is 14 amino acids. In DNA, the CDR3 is TGTGCCAGCAGCCAAAAAACAAGTTACACTGAAGCTTTCTTT. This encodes CASSQKTSYTEAFF.

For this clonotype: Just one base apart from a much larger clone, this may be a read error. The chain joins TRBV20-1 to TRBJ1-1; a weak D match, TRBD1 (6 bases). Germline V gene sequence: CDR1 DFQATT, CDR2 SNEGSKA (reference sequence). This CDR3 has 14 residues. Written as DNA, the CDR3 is TGCAGTGCTAGAGGACAGGCCATTAACACTGAATCTTTCTTT. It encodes CSARGQAINTESFF.

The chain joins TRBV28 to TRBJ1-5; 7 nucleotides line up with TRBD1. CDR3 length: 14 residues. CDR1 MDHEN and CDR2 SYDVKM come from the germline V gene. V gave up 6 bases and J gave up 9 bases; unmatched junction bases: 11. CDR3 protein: CASRKTGRLGPQHF. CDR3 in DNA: TGTGCCAGCAGGAAGACAGGGCGACTTGGGCCCCAGCATTTT.

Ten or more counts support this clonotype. CDR3 sequence: CASSQDRMRGRYGNTEAFF. CDR3 nucleotides: TGTGCCAGCAGCCAAGATCGCATGAGAGGAAGGTATGGGAACACTGAAGCTTTCTTT. The chain joins TRBV14 to TRBJ1-1; D not resolved. Trimming shortened V by 0 bases and J by 1 base, and 21 bases separated the two germline ends. CDR3 length equals 19 residues. Per the germline V gene, CDR1 is SGHDN and CDR2 is FVKESK.

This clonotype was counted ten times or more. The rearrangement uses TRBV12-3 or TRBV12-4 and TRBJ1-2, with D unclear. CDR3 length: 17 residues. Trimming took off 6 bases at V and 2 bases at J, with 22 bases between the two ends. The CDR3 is CASSFAANGVINYGYTF. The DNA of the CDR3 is TGTGCCAGCAGCTTCGCTGCTAATGGGGTTATCAACTATGGCTACACCTTC.

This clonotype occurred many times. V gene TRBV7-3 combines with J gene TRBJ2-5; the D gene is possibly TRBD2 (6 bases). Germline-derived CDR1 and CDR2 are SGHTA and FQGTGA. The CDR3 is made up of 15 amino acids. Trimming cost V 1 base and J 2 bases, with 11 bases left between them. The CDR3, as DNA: TGTGCCAGCAGCTTAAGTGGGACTGCTCAAGAGACCCAGTACTTC. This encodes CASSLSGTAQETQYF.

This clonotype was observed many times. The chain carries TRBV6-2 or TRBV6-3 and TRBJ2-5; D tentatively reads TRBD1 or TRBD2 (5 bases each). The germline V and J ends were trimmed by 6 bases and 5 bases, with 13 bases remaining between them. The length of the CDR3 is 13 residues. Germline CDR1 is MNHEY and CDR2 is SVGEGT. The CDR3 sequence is CASSPGPFETQYF. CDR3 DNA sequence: TGTGCCAGCAGCCCGGGGCCCTTTGAGACCCAGTACTTC.

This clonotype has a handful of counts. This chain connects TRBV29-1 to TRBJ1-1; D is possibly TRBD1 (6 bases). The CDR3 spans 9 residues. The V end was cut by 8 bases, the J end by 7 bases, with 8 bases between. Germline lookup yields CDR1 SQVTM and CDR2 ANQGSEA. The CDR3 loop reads CSTDSEAFF. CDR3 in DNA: TGCAGCACGGACAGTGAAGCTTTCTTT.

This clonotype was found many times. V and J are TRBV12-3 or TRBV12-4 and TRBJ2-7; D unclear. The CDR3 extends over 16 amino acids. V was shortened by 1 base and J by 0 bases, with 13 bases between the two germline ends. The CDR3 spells CASSLEPQGSSYEQYF. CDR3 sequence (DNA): TGTGCCAGCAGTTTAGAGCCTCAAGGTTCCTCCTACGAGCAGTACTTC.

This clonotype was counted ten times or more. For the CDR3, the DNA is TGCGCCAGCAGCCAGCACAGCACAGGGTTGCGGGTGCAAGGCTACACCTTC. Translation: CASSQHSTGLRVQGYTF. The V gene is TRBV4-1, the J gene TRBJ1-2, with D possibly matching TRBD1 (6 bases). The germline gives CDR1 MGHRA, CDR2 YSYEKL. This CDR3 spans 17 amino acids. V was cut by 3 bases and J by 8 bases, with 25 bases left in between.

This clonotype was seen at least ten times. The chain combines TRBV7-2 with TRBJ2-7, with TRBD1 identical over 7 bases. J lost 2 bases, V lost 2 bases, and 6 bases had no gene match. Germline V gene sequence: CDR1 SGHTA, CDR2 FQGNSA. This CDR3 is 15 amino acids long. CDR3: CASSLTGDRAYEQYF. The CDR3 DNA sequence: TGTGCCAGCAGCTTAACAGGGGACAGAGCCTACGAGCAGTACTTC.

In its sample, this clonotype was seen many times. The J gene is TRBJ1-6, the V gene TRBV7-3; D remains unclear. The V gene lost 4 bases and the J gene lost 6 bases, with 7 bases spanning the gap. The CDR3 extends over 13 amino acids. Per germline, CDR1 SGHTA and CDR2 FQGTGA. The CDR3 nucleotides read TGTGCCAGCAGCTCCCGTCCTAATTCACCCCTCCACTTT. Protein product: CASSSRPNSPLHF. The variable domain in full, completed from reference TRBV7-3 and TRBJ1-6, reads GAGVSQTPSNKVTEKGKYVELRCDPISGHTALYWYRQSLGQGPEFLIYFQGTGAADDSGLPNDRFFAVRPEGSVSTLKIQRTERGDSAVYLCASSSRPNSPLHFGNGTRLTVT.

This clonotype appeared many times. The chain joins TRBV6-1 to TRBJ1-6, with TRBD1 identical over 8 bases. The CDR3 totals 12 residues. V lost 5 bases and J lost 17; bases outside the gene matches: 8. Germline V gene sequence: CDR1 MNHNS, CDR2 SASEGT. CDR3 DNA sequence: TGTGCCAGCAGTAGAGGGACAGGTGTTATCCACTTT. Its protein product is CASSRGTGVIHF.

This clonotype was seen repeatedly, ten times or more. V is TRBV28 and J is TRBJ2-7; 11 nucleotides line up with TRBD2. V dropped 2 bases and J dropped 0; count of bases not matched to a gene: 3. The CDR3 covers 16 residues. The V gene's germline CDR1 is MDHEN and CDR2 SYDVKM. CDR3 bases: TGTGCCAGCAGTTTAGGGGGACTAGCGGTCTCCTACGAGCAGTACTTC. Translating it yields CASSLGGLAVSYEQYF.

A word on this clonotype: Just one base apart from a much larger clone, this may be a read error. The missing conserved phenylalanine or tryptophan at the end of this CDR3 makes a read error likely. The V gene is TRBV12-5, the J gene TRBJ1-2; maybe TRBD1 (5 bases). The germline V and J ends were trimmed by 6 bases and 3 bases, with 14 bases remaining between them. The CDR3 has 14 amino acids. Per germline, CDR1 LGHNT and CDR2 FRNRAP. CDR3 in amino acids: CASGFGGSDYGYTL. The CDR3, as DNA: TGTGCTAGTGGCTTCGGGGGGTCCGACTATGGCTACACCCTC.

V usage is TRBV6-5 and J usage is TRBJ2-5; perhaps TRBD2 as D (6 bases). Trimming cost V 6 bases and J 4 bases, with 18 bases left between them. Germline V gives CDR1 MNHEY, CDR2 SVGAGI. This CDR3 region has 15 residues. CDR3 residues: CASSYIGGIRETQYF. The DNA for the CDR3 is TGTGCCAGCAGCTATATCGGGGGTATACGAGAGACCCAGTACTTC.

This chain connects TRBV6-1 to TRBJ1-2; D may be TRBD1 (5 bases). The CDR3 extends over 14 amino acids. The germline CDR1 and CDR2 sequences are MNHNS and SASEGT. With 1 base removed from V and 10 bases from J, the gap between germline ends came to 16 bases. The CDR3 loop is CASSEGSGRAFYTF. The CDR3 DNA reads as TGTGCCAGCAGTGAAGGGTCGGGCAGGGCCTTCTACACCTTC.

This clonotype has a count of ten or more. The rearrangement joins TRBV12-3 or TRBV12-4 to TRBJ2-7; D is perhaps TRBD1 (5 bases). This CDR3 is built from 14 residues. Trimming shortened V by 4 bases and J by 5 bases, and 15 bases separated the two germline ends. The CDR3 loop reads CASSWLAGRHEQYF. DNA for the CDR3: TGTGCCAGCAGTTGGTTGGCAGGGCGACACGAGCAGTACTTC.

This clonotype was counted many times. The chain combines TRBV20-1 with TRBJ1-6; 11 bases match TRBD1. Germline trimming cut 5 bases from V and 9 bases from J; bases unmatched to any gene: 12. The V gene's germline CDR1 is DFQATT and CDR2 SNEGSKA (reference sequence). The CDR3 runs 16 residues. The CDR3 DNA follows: TGCAGTGCTTACTCTATAACCGGGACAGGGGGTTCACCCCTCCACTTT. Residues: CSAYSITGTGGSPLHF.

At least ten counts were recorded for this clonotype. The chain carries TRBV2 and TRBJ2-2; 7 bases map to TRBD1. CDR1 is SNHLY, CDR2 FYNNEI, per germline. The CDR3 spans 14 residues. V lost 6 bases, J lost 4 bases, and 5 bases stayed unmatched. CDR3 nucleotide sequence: TGTGCCAGCAGACAGGGGAAGGGCACCGGGGAGCTGTTTTTT. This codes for CASRQGKGTGELFF.

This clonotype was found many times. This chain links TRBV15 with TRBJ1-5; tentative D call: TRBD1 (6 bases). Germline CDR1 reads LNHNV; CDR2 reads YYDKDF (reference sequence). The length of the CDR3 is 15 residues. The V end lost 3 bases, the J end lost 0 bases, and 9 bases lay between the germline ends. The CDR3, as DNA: TGTGCCACCAGCAGGGACAGTTATAGCAATCAGCCCCAGCATTTT. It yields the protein CATSRDSYSNQPQHF.

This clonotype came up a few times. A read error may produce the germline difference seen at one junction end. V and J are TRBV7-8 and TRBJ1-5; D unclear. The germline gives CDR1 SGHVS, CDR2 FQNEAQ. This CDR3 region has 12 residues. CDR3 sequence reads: CAGSFTRQPQHF. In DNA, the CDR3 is TGTGCCGGCAGCTTCACTCGACAGCCCCAGCATTTT.

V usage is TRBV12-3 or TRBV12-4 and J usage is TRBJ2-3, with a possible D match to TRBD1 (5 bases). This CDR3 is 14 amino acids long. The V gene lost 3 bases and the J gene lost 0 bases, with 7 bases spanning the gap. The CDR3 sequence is CASSFSGSTDTQYF. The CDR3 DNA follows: TGTGCCAGCAGTTTCTCAGGGAGCACAGATACGCAGTATTTT.